The clone carrying this TCR beta chain occurred many times. Its antigen is undetermined. The length of the CDR3 is 15 residues. CDR1 and CDR2 from the germline V gene are SGHTA and FQGNSA. The V segment lost 5 bases and the J segment 2 bases; nucleotides outside the gene matches: 6. The sample originates from a study of blood T cells in healthy people across ages. Study findings and constraints: There was no known CMV status for donors, so expanded clonotype changes were possibly confounded. Older individuals had lower TCR beta diversity per million T cells (the decline was roughly linear).

For the second PCR, which ran for about 7 to 11 cycles, a sample-barcoded 5' primer and a J-beta primer mix were used. TCRdb reprocessed the 5' RACE reads with MiXCR, giving one entry per CDR3 protein. This table has some 640,000 distinct CDR3 sequences, around 48% appearing once. V gene TRBV7-2 combines with J gene TRBJ2-1, with 7 nucleotides matching TRBD2. Sequenced material: blood. The receptor was derived from a woman aged 55-70 years in good health. In nucleotides, the CDR3 is TGTGCCAGCAGCGCTACTAGCGAAGCCTACAATGAGCAGTTCTTC. Translation gives CASSATSEAYNEQFF.